These 18 T cell receptor beta chains share one sample of origin, sequenced in a study of blood T cell repertoires in COVID-19. Sequencing was performed with immunoSEQ multiplex PCR; in TCRdb, only in-frame clones are kept and a portion is missing. The sample lists under 250,000 clones, around 83% occurring once. What was sequenced was peripheral blood. These TCRs come from a man aged 50-60 years with active or convalescent COVID-19.

This clone was counted only a few times. This chain uses TRBV4-1 with TRBJ1-4; D unresolved. Germline V gene data show CDR1 as MGHRA and CDR2 as YSYEKL. This CDR3 contains 15 residues. Trimming removed 1 base at V and 4 bases at J, with 10 bases between. The CDR3 DNA follows: TGCGCCAGCAGCCAAGGTGCCGGGTTTAATGAAAAACTGTTTTTT. As protein: CASSQGAGFNEKLFF.

The chain links TRBV15 to TRBJ2-4, with 9 bases lining up with TRBD2. CDR3 length: 17 residues. The V segment lost 5 bases and the J segment 6 bases; nucleotides outside the gene matches: 14. CDR1 is LNHNV and CDR2 is YYDKDF in the germline V gene (reference sequence). CDR3 in DNA: TGTGCCACCAGCCGAAAACGGGCTAGCGGGATGCCAAACATTCAGTACTTC. It translates to CATSRKRASGMPNIQYF. Full variable domain (outside the CDR3, taken from reference TRBV15 and TRBJ2-4): DAMVIQNPRYQVTQFGKPVTLSCSQTLNHNVMYWYQQKSSQAPKLLFHYYDKDFNNEADTPDNFQSRRPNTSFCFLDIRSPGLGDTAMYLCATSRKRASGMPNIQYFGAGTRLSVL.

The chain combines TRBV28 with TRBJ1-2; no firm D call. The germline CDR1 and CDR2 sequences are MDHEN and SYDVKM. The CDR3 totals 15 residues. Trimming stripped 7 bases from V and 4 bases from J, with 19 bases between. CDR3 sequence reads: CASIPPAGGGYGYTF. CDR3 nucleotides: TGTGCCAGCATCCCGCCGGCAGGAGGCGGCTATGGCTACACCTTC.

The DNA of the CDR3 is TGTGCCAGCAGTGACCCTAGCGGGGGTATGTTCTTC. Translating gives CASSDPSGGMFF. This sequence joins TRBV2 and TRBJ2-1, with TRBD2 matching over 10 bases. Germline CDR1 and CDR2: SNHLY and FYNNEI. Germline trimming cut 3 bases from V and 15 bases from J; bases unmatched to any gene: 5. The CDR3 extends over 12 amino acids. Together with reference TRBV2 and TRBJ2-1, the CDR3 gives the full variable domain: EPEVTQTPSHQVTQMGQEVILRCVPISNHLYFYWYRQILGQKVEFLVSFYNNEISEKSEIFDDQFSVERPDGSNFTLKIRSTKLEDSAMYFCASSDPSGGMFFGPGTRLTVL.

The chain carries TRBV19 and TRBJ1-5; D is perhaps TRBD1 (6 bases). From germline, CDR1 is LNHDA and CDR2 SQIVND (reference sequence). The germline V and J ends were trimmed by 8 bases and 8 bases, with 19 bases remaining between them. This CDR3 contains 14 residues. Here the CDR3 DNA reads TGTGCCAGTGGGGACGGTGGGACAAAAAAGCCCCAGCATTTT. This sequence encodes CASGDGGTKKPQHF. Full variable domain (rest looked up from reference TRBV19 and TRBJ1-5): DGGITQSPKYLFRKEGQNVTLSCEQNLNHDAMYWYRQDPGQGLRLIYYSQIVNDFQKGDIAEGYSVSREKKESFPLTVTSAQKNPTAFYLCASGDGGTKKPQHFGDGTRLSIL.

J is TRBJ2-1 and V is TRBV5-5, with D possibly being TRBD2 (6 bases). V was pared by 0 bases and J by 12 bases, with 22 bases between. The V gene's germline CDR1 is SGHKS and CDR2 YYEKEE (reference sequence). The CDR3 runs to 16 residues. The CDR3 sequence is CASSLDPTPVGTGQFF. CDR3 nucleotides: TGTGCCAGCAGCTTGGACCCCACTCCCGTGGGGACTGGGCAGTTCTTC.

The rearrangement uses TRBV7-2 and TRBJ1-1, with D possibly TRBD1 on 5 matching bases. Per the germline V gene, CDR1 is SGHTA and CDR2 is FQGNSA. Trimming left V 4 bases short and J 1 base short, with 13 bases between. This CDR3 region has 15 residues. DNA for the CDR3: TGTGCCAGCAGCTCCAGGGCCCCACAGAACACTGAAGCTTTCTTT. This encodes CASSSRAPQNTEAFF. The full variable domain, its missing parts supplied by reference TRBV7-2 and TRBJ1-1, is GAGVSQSPSNKVTEKGKDVELRCDPISGHTALYWYRQSLGQGLEFLIYFQGNSAPDKSGLPSDRFSAERTGGSVSTLTIQRTQQEDSAVYLCASSSRAPQNTEAFFGQGTRLTVV.

This chain joins TRBV5-5 and TRBJ2-1; 9 positions match TRBD2. The CDR3 totals 20 residues. Germline V gene data show CDR1 as SGHKS and CDR2 as YYEKEE (reference sequence). V was clipped by 1 base and J by 0 bases; unmatched bases: 14. This chain's CDR3 is CASSLLFSGRNTLSYNEQFF. CDR3 nucleotides: TGTGCCAGCAGCTTGTTGTTTAGCGGGAGAAACACCCTCTCCTACAATGAGCAGTTCTTC.

The chain couples TRBV6-6 to TRBJ1-2; weak D call: TRBD1 (5 bases). Deletions cut 0 bases from V and 4 bases from J, with 12 bases between. The CDR3 contains 15 residues. CDR1 and CDR2 (germline): MNHNY, SVGAGI (reference sequence). In nucleotides, the CDR3 is TGTGCCAGCAGTTACTCGAGTACAGGTGGCTATGGCTACACCTTC. Its translation: CASSYSSTGGYGYTF.

V gene TRBV11-1 combines with J gene TRBJ1-3; 8 bases match TRBD1. CDR1 and CDR2 from the germline V gene are SGHAT and FQDESV (reference sequence). After removal of 5 bases from V and 8 bases from J, the junction contained 11 bases not matched to a gene. This CDR3 comprises 15 residues. Written as DNA, the CDR3 is TGTGCCAGCAGCGACGGACAGGGTTTGTGGGACACCATATATTTT. Amino acids: CASSDGQGLWDTIYF.

The chain uses TRBV28 and TRBJ2-2, with 7 bases aligning to TRBD1. The CDR3 sequence is 15 residues long. With V trimmed by 4 bases and J by 4 bases, 6 bases remained unmatched. Germline V gene sequence: CDR1 MDHEN, CDR2 SYDVKM. The CDR3 loop is CASSSTGAGTGELFF. The CDR3 coding sequence is TGTGCCAGCAGTTCCACAGGGGCCGGCACCGGGGAGCTGTTTTTT.

The chain combines TRBV5-1 with TRBJ1-1; maybe TRBD1 (6 bases). The ends were cut back, 4 bases at V and 1 base at J, with 14 bases in the middle. CDR3 length: 15 residues. Germline V CDR1 and CDR2: SGHRS, YFSETQ. The CDR3 reads CASSLLGGANTEAFF. Written as DNA, the CDR3 is TGCGCCAGCAGCCTTCTCGGGGGGGCGAACACTGAAGCTTTCTTT.

This clone came up once. The chain couples TRBV19 to TRBJ2-3, with TRBD1 identical over 8 bases. With 1 base clipped from V and 4 bases from J, the junction kept 10 bases outside the gene matches. The CDR3 is 17 residues long. Per germline, CDR1 LNHDA and CDR2 SQIVND (reference sequence). The CDR3 is CASSIAGRGPFPDTQYF. CDR3 in DNA: TGTGCCAGTAGTATAGCTGGCAGGGGGCCCTTCCCAGATACGCAGTATTTT. The whole variable domain, filled in from reference TRBV19 and TRBJ2-3, reads DGGITQSPKYLFRKEGQNVTLSCEQNLNHDAMYWYRQDPGQGLRLIYYSQIVNDFQKGDIAEGYSVSREKKESFPLTVTSAQKNPTAFYLCASSIAGRGPFPDTQYFGPGTRLTVL.

The rearrangement uses TRBV5-1 and TRBJ1-1, with 8 bases lining up with TRBD1. Germline V CDR1 and CDR2: SGHRS, YFSETQ. Germline trimming cut 0 bases from V and 4 bases from J; bases unmatched to any gene: 8. The CDR3 is 16 amino acids. The CDR3 is CASSLETGVGGTEAFF. CDR3 sequence (DNA): TGCGCCAGCAGCTTGGAGACAGGGGTGGGTGGCACTGAAGCTTTCTTT. The whole variable domain, filled in from reference TRBV5-1 and TRBJ1-1, reads KAGVTQTPRYLIKTRGQQVTLSCSPISGHRSVSWYQQTPGQGLQFLFEYFSETQRNKGNFPGRFSGRQFSNSRSEMNVSTLELGDSALYLCASSLETGVGGTEAFFGQGTRLTVV.

The chain carries TRBV5-1 and TRBJ1-2; 8 bases map to TRBD1. CDR1 and CDR2 (germline): SGHRS, YFSETQ. This CDR3 has 15 residues. With 4 bases clipped from V and 8 bases from J, the junction kept 13 bases outside the gene matches. The CDR3 loop reads CASSPGQGEGRGYTF. In nucleotides, the CDR3 is TGCGCCAGCAGCCCAGGACAGGGTGAAGGGCGCGGCTACACCTTC.

The chain is built from TRBV5-8 and TRBJ2-5; TRBD2 matches 9 bases. The length of the CDR3 is 17 residues. Trimming cost V 3 bases and J 5 bases; bases outside gene matches: 14. CDR1 SGHTS and CDR2 YDEGEE come from the germline V gene. The CDR3 region is CASSYAAGGIFGETQYF. In nucleotides, the CDR3 is TGTGCCAGCAGCTACGCCGCGGGGGGGATCTTTGGGGAGACCCAGTACTTC.

This chain links TRBV6-5 with TRBJ1-1; D is possibly TRBD1 (5 bases). CDR3 length: 14 amino acids. Germline values: CDR1 MNHEY, CDR2 SVGAGI. V was cut by 6 bases and J by 1 base, with 12 bases left in between. The CDR3 here is CASSLDGQNTEAFF. As DNA, the CDR3 is TGTGCCAGCAGCCTCGACGGACAGAACACTGAAGCTTTCTTT.

The rearrangement links TRBV19 to TRBJ2-7; 7 positions match TRBD1. V lost 5 bases and J lost 0; bases outside the gene matches: 7. This CDR3 is 15 amino acids long. Germline V gene lookup returns CDR1 LNHDA and CDR2 SQIVND (reference sequence). In DNA, the CDR3 is TGTGCCAGTAGTCCAGGGGGTACGGGCTCCTACGAGCAGTACTTC. Translating it yields CASSPGGTGSYEQYF.